The 17 T cell receptor beta chains in this list originate from one sample, sequenced in a study of vaccination and CD4 T cells after COVID-19. The Oncomine TCR Beta short-read assay was applied to DNA of cultured CD4+ T cells. Cultured CD4+ T cells yielded the extracted genomic DNA. TCRdb re-analysed the PCR reads in MiXCR, keeping a single row per CDR3 protein. The sample consists of thousands of distinct CDR3 sequences, around 28% of them appearing once. The treatment was: roughly 11-day PBMC culture with coronavirus spike peptide pools or control peptides (ViraFEST assay). Pre-COVID-19 pandemic sampling (2011-2018) yielded the unexposed donor's CD4+ T cells. The antigens these receptors bind are not known. Sequenced material: CD4+ T cells from blood, cultured in vitro. These receptors were obtained from a human donor in good health.

The chain has TRBV20-1 and TRBJ2-1, with D possibly TRBD2 on 5 matching bases. CDR3 length equals 12 residues. With 1 base removed from V and 5 bases from J, the gap between germline ends came to 6 bases. The V gene's germline CDR1 is DFQATT and CDR2 SNEGSKA (reference sequence). In DNA form, the CDR3 reads TGCAGTGCTAGAGCGGGAAACAATGAGCAGTTCTTC. As protein: CSARAGNNEQFF.

V and J are TRBV19 and TRBJ1-5; 9 bases are shared with TRBD1. CDR3 length equals 15 residues. The V gene end was trimmed by 4 bases and the J gene end by 7 bases; junction bases not matched to a gene: 8. Germline loops: CDR1 LNHDA, CDR2 SQIVND (reference sequence). CDR3 sequence: CASSRGTGSVQPQHF. CDR3 DNA sequence: TGTGCCAGTAGTAGGGGGACAGGGTCAGTGCAGCCCCAGCATTTT.

V gene TRBV18 combines with J gene TRBJ1-1; no firm D call. Trimming shortened V by 3 bases and J by 7 bases, and 12 bases separated the two germline ends. Germline V lookup: CDR1 KGHSH, CDR2 LQKENI. The CDR3 is 13 residues long. The DNA for the CDR3 is TGTGCCAGCTCACCCCCGTCGGGGAGTGAAGCTTTCTTT. This gives the protein CASSPPSGSEAFF.

This clonotype was counted a few times. The V gene is TRBV10-3, the J gene TRBJ2-3; D possibly corresponds to TRBD2 (5 bases). Germline V gives CDR1 ENHRY, CDR2 SYGVKD. The CDR3 runs to 14 residues. Trimming shortened V by 4 bases and J by 4 bases, and 12 bases separated the two germline ends. Here the CDR3 DNA reads TGTGCCATCAGTGTAAGGACTCCCCCAGATACGCAGTATTTT. It translates to CAISVRTPPDTQYF.

The genes are TRBV19 and TRBJ2-7; 7 bases are shared with TRBD2. This CDR3 region has 13 residues. The germline V gene has CDR1 LNHDA and CDR2 SQIVND (reference sequence). Trimming cost V 3 bases and J 2 bases; bases outside gene matches: 1. The CDR3, as DNA: TGTGCCAGTAGTATGGCGGGAGCCTACGAGCAGTACTTC. Translated, it gives CASSMAGAYEQYF.

The chain's CDR3 is CASSISGAYNSPLHF. The CDR3 DNA sequence: TGTGCCAGTAGTATATCGGGGGCCTATAATTCACCCCTCCACTTT. The chain combines TRBV19 with TRBJ1-6; D possibly corresponds to TRBD1 (5 bases). V lost 2 bases, J lost 2 bases, and 7 bases lay in between. The germline gives CDR1 LNHDA, CDR2 SQIVND (reference sequence). This CDR3 has 15 amino acids.

The table lists this clonotype with a few counts. The rearrangement uses TRBV18 and TRBJ1-1; D may be TRBD1 (5 bases). The CDR3 sequence is 14 residues long. The V end lost 6 bases, the J end lost 1 base, and 12 bases lay between the germline ends. Germline V gene lookup returns CDR1 KGHSH and CDR2 LQKENI. CDR3 residues: CASSQGLPNTEAFF. The CDR3 DNA reads TGTGCCAGCTCGCAGGGACTTCCGAACACTGAAGCTTTCTTT.

CDR3 nucleotides: TGCAGTGCTAGACTAGCGGGAGGTAATTACAATGAGCAGTTCTTC. This encodes CSARLAGGNYNEQFF. The chain uses TRBV20-1 and TRBJ2-1; 11 nucleotides line up with TRBD2. Germline V CDR1 and CDR2: DFQATT, SNEGSKA (reference sequence). The ends lost 2 bases at V and 4 bases at J; junction bases unmatched: 4. The CDR3 extends over 15 amino acids.

This clonotype has a handful of counts. The chain couples TRBV25-1 to TRBJ1-2, with unresolved D. The CDR3 extends over 14 amino acids. V shed 4 bases and J shed 0 bases, with 9 bases lying between them. Germline assignment: CDR1 MGHDK and CDR2 SYGVNS. The CDR3 sequence: CASSAAETNYGYTF. For the CDR3, the DNA is TGTGCCAGCAGTGCGGCAGAAACTAACTATGGCTACACCTTC.

There are a few counts of this clonotype. CDR3 DNA: TGTGCCAGCAGGTCCTATAATTCACCCCTCCACTTT. It specifies CASRSYNSPLHF. The chain joins TRBV6-1 to TRBJ1-6, with unresolved D. CDR3 length: 12 residues. Trimming cost V 6 bases and J 1 base, with 1 base left between them. Per germline, CDR1 MNHNS and CDR2 SASEGT.

The J gene is TRBJ1-2, the V gene TRBV29-1; no clear D. Per germline, CDR1 SQVTM and CDR2 ANQGSEA. This CDR3 is built from 15 residues. V was cut by 3 bases and J by 7 bases, with 21 bases left in between. Written as DNA, the CDR3 is TGCAGCGTTGACCCGGGTGCCGCCCTAAGCGGTGGCTACACCTTC. Amino acid sequence: CSVDPGAALSGGYTF.

This sequence joins TRBV29-1 and TRBJ1-2; 7 bases line up with TRBD1. The CDR3 is made up of 14 amino acids. Germline-derived CDR1 and CDR2 are SQVTM and ANQGSEA. V gave up 8 bases and J gave up 1 base; unmatched junction bases: 10. As DNA, the CDR3 is TGCAGCAACAACGAGGGGGCAATTAACTATGGCTACACCTTC. It yields the protein CSNNEGAINYGYTF.

By its share, this clonotype is medium-sized. The chain links TRBV10-3 to TRBJ2-7, with D perhaps matching TRBD1 (5 bases). The ends were cut back, 0 bases at V and 4 bases at J, with 25 bases in the middle. The CDR3 spans 19 residues. Germline values: CDR1 ENHRY, CDR2 SYGVKD. Here the CDR3 reads CAISESGRGRIDSLYEQYF. CDR3 in DNA: TGTGCCATCAGTGAGTCGGGGCGTGGACGGATAGACAGCCTATACGAGCAGTACTTC.

This clonotype turned up a few times. The chain employs TRBV28 and TRBJ1-1, with 9 bases that match TRBD1. CDR1 is MDHEN and CDR2 is SYDVKM in the germline V gene. Trimming cost V 8 bases and J 4 bases; bases outside gene matches: 5. This CDR3 region has 13 residues. The CDR3 is CASFGTGRTEAFF. The CDR3 DNA sequence: TGTGCCAGCTTCGGGACAGGGCGCACTGAAGCTTTCTTT.

A single count supports this clonotype. This chain uses TRBV28 with TRBJ1-2; D gene ambiguous. The V gene's germline CDR1 is MDHEN and CDR2 SYDVKM. Trimming pared 2 bases from V and 0 bases from J, leaving 10 bases between. The CDR3 sequence is 15 residues long. For the CDR3, the DNA is TGTGCCAGCAGTTTAGCCCCAGCAGCTAACTATGGCTACACCTTC. It specifies CASSLAPAANYGYTF.

A few counts support this clonotype. The rearrangement joins TRBV6-1 to TRBJ1-5; 7 bases align to TRBD1. This CDR3 region has 14 residues. The germline V gene encodes CDR1 MNHNS and CDR2 SASEGT. With 7 bases clipped from V and 9 bases from J, the junction kept 12 bases outside the gene matches. Here the CDR3 DNA reads TGTGCCAGCAACCCGGGACAGATACGTAGGCCCCAGCATTTT. This gives the protein CASNPGQIRRPQHF.

The chain is built from TRBV7-2 and TRBJ2-5; 7 bases fit TRBD2. From germline, CDR1 is SGHTA and CDR2 FQGNSA. The CDR3 runs to 16 residues. V gave up 4 bases and J gave up 4 bases; unmatched junction bases: 12. CDR3 in DNA: TGTGCCAGCAGCTCCTGGGGGGGAGGGCCTGGAGAGACCCAGTACTTC. It is translated as CASSSWGGGPGETQYF.